Sequencing of this TCR beta chain was carried out in a study of graft-versus-host responses after intestinal transplantation. This table comes from immunoSEQ multiplex PCR, and its TCRdb copy is limited to in-frame clones, with some not included. The sample has some 66,000 clones, about 89% seen once. Of note for this clone: Its cognate antigen is unknown.

Graft-derived tissue was subjected to processing to liberate intraepithelial and lamina propria lymphocytes. V was pared by 1 base and J by 4 bases, with 3 bases of the junction left unmatched. Germline V lookup: CDR1 SGHRS, CDR2 YFSETQ. This CDR3 has 14 residues. Points from the study as a whole: Researchers found peak circulating GvH clone levels linked to early post-transplant HvG declines. Within the allografts of patients who had graft-donor T cell macrochimerism, graft-versus-host to host-versus-graft clonal ratios were high. GvH clones were found in recipient marrow; some appeared first in ileum or blood.

The sequence was collected from a human patient who received an intestinal transplant, so some T cells may come from the graft donor. The chain joins TRBV5-1 to TRBJ2-3, with 7 bases identical to TRBD2. Material: ileum tissue, obtained roughly 54 weeks after transplant. DNA for the CDR3: TGCGCCAGCAGCTTGTGGGAGGGTCCAGATACGCAGTATTTT. Translation: CASSLWEGPDTQYF. Supplemented by reference TRBV5-1 and TRBJ2-3, the full variable domain reads KAGVTQTPRYLIKTRGQQVTLSCSPISGHRSVSWYQQTPGQGLQFLFEYFSETQRNKGNFPGRFSGRQFSNSRSEMNVSTLELGDSALYLCASSLWEGPDTQYFGPGTRLTVL.